The 11 T cell receptor beta chains below all came from one sample that was sequenced in a study of T-cell reconstitution after alpha-beta-depleted transplantation in children. Preparation of the TCRbeta library used unique molecular identifiers. One entry per CDR3 protein, called by TCRdb with MiXCR from the PCR reads. The sample holds 600,000 to 700,000 distinct CDR3 sequences, around 12% seen once. Here the sequenced sample was PBMCs, taken before TCRalphabeta/CD19-depleted stem cell transplant. The receptor set was obtained from a girl aged 2-10 years with congenital amegakaryocytic thrombocytopenia, due to receive a stem cell transplant.

This clonotype was detected many times. The chain employs TRBV20-1 and TRBJ2-1, with D unclear. V dropped 2 bases and J dropped 10 bases, with 18 bases sitting between them. Looked up from germline, CDR1 is DFQATT and CDR2 is SNEGSKA (reference sequence). The CDR3 spans 14 residues. The CDR3 DNA reads TGCAGTGCTAGAATCCCAGAATTAGCATCCGAGCAGTTCTTC. Amino acids: CSARIPELASEQFF.

The table lists this clonotype with a few counts. CDR3 amino acids: CASSYAQGLAGVSNEQFF. The DNA of the CDR3 is TGTGCCAGCAGTTACGCTCAAGGACTAGCGGGAGTTAGCAATGAGCAGTTCTTC. The J gene is TRBJ2-1, the V gene TRBV6-2 or TRBV6-3; TRBD2 aligns across 13 bases. The V gene's germline CDR1 is MNHEY and CDR2 SVGEGT. This CDR3 spans 18 amino acids. J gave up 6 bases and V 2 bases, and 10 bases lay outside the gene matches.

This clonotype has a single count. The chain couples TRBV2 to TRBJ2-7; perhaps TRBD1 as D (6 bases). This CDR3 region has 15 residues. Germline-derived CDR1 and CDR2 are SNHLY and FYNNEI. Trimming shortened V by 8 bases and J by 2 bases, and 19 bases separated the two germline ends. CDR3 residues: CASQVTRTVTYEQYF. CDR3 DNA: TGTGCCAGCCAAGTAACGAGGACAGTGACCTACGAGCAGTACTTC.

This clonotype was counted between two and nine times. This chain joins TRBV2 and TRBJ2-3; TRBD1 matches 7 bases. This CDR3 has 14 residues. The germline gives CDR1 SNHLY, CDR2 FYNNEI. V dropped 8 bases and J dropped 4; count of bases not matched to a gene: 9. CDR3 residues: CASLEGQAADTQYF. For the CDR3, the DNA is TGTGCCAGCCTTGAAGGACAGGCGGCAGATACGCAGTATTTT.

The sample holds many counts of this clonotype. The chain carries TRBV29-1 and TRBJ2-1; 8 nucleotides match TRBD2. Germline V CDR1 and CDR2: SQVTM, ANQGSEA. V lost 1 base to trimming and J lost 0 bases; unmatched junction nucleotides: 5. This CDR3 has 16 amino acids. For the CDR3, the DNA is TGCAGCGTTGAAGGGGTAAGCGGGAGCTCCTACAATGAGCAGTTCTTC. This encodes CSVEGVSGSSYNEQFF.

In this sample, this clonotype turned up a few times. The chain recombines TRBV10-3 with TRBJ2-7; unclear D gene. V was trimmed by 6 bases and J by 4 bases, leaving 19 bases between them. The CDR3 extends over 15 amino acids. Germline-derived CDR1 and CDR2 are ENHRY and SYGVKD. CDR3 nucleotides: TGTGCCATCAGCCCCGTGACTGATAAAAATTACGAGCAGTACTTC. Amino acids: CAISPVTDKNYEQYF.

CDR3 nucleotides: TGTGCCACCCATGGGGACTACAATGAGCAGTTCTTC. It codes for CATHGDYNEQFF. The chain is built from TRBV28 and TRBJ2-1; D unresolved. CDR1 and CDR2 from the germline V gene are MDHEN and SYDVKM. This CDR3 region has 12 residues. V dropped 10 bases and J dropped 3 bases, with 10 bases sitting between them.

The rearrangement links TRBV5-6 to TRBJ1-1, with D uncertain. The CDR3 length is 13 residues. Trimming left V 5 bases short and J 0 bases short, with 8 bases between. Germline V gene lookup returns CDR1 SGHDT and CDR2 YYEEEE. The CDR3 region has the DNA TGTGCCAGCAGTGGGCAGTTGAACACTGAAGCTTTCTTT. Protein: CASSGQLNTEAFF.

The V and J genes are TRBV18 and TRBJ2-6; D is unclear. Germline CDR1 is KGHSH and CDR2 is LQKENI. Trimming cost V 6 bases and J 4 bases, with 13 bases left between them. This CDR3 region has 15 residues. The CDR3 is CASSRRTAGANVLTF. The CDR3 bases are TGTGCCAGCTCCCGCCGGACGGCCGGGGCCAACGTCCTGACTTTC.

Many counts were recorded for this clonotype. The rearrangement uses TRBV5-1 and TRBJ2-3; 8 bases are shared with TRBD2. Trimming removed 4 bases from V and 8 bases from J; junction bases left unmatched: 6. Germline V gives CDR1 SGHRS, CDR2 YFSETQ. This CDR3 region has 13 residues. CDR3 loop: CASSPESGGTQYF. CDR3 in DNA: TGCGCCAGCAGCCCGGAAAGCGGGGGTACGCAGTATTTT.

This clonotype turned up a few times. This chain connects TRBV5-1 to TRBJ2-3; 8 nucleotides align to TRBD2. V was pared by 4 bases and J by 2 bases, with 9 bases of the junction left unmatched. The length of the CDR3 is 16 residues. Germline-derived CDR1 and CDR2 are SGHRS and YFSETQ. The CDR3 coding sequence is TGCGCCAGCAGCATGGGACTAGAGGACATCACAGATACGCAGTATTTT. Its translation is CASSMGLEDITDTQYF. Supplemented by reference TRBV5-1 and TRBJ2-3, the full variable domain reads KAGVTQTPRYLIKTRGQQVTLSCSPISGHRSVSWYQQTPGQGLQFLFEYFSETQRNKGNFPGRFSGRQFSNSRSEMNVSTLELGDSALYLCASSMGLEDITDTQYFGPGTRLTVL.